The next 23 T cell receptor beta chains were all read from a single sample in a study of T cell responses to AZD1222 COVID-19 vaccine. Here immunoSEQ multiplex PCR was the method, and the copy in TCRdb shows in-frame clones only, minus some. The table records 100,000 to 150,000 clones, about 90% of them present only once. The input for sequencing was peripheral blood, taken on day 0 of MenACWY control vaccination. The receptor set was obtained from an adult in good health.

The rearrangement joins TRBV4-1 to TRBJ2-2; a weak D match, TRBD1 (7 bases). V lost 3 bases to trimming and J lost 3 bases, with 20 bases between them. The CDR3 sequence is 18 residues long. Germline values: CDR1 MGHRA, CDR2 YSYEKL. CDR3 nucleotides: TGCGCCAGCAGCCACCCCCTCAGGGGGAGGTTGGACACCGGGGAGCTGTTTTTT. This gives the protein CASSHPLRGRLDTGELFF.

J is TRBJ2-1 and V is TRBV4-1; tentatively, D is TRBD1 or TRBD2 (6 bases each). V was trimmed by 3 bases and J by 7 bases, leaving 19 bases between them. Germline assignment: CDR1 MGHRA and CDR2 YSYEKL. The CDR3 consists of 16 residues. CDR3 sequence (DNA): TGCGCCAGCAGCCATCCACCCACGGGGGCGCTAAATGAGCAGTTCTTC. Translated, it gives CASSHPPTGALNEQFF.

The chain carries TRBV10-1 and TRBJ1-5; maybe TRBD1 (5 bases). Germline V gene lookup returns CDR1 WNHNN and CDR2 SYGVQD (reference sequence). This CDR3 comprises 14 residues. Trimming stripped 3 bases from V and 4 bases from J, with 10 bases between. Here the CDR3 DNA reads TGCGCCAGCAGTGAAGGACACTCGAATCAGCCCCAGCATTTT. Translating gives CASSEGHSNQPQHF.

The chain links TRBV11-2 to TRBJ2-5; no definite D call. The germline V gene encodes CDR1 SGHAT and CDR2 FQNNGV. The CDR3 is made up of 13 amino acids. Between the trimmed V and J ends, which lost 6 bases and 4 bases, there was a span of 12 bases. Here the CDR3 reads CASSSDMRETQYF. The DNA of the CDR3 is TGTGCCAGCAGTTCCGACATGCGAGAGACCCAGTACTTC.

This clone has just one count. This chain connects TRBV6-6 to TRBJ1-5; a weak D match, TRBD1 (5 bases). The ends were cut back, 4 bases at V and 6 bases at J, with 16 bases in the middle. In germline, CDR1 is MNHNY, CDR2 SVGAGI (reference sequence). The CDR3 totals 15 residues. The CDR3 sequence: CASSFLQRGVQPQHF. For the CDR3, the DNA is TGTGCCAGCAGTTTTCTCCAAAGGGGAGTTCAGCCCCAGCATTTT.

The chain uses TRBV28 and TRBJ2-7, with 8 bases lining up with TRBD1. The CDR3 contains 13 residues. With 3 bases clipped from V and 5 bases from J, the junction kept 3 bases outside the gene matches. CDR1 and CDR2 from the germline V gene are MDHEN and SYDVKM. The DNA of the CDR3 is TGTGCCAGCAGTTTCGCAGGGGGCGACGAGCAGTACGTC. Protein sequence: CASSFAGGDEQYV.

CDR3 residues: CASSFLSQGIYNEQFF. The DNA of the CDR3 is TGTGCCAGCAGCTTCTTATCCCAGGGGATATACAATGAGCAGTTCTTC. V gene TRBV5-6 combines with J gene TRBJ2-1, with a weak D call TRBD1 (6 bases). V was cut by 2 bases and J by 4 bases, with 16 bases left in between. The CDR3 is 16 amino acids. Germline CDR1 reads SGHDT; CDR2 reads YYEEEE.

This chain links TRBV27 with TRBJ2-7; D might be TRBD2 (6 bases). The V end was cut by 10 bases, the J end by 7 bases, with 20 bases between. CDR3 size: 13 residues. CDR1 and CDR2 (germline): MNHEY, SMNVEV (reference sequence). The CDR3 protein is CATQRGSGLEQYF. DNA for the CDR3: TGTGCCACACAACGGGGGTCCGGGCTAGAGCAGTACTTC.

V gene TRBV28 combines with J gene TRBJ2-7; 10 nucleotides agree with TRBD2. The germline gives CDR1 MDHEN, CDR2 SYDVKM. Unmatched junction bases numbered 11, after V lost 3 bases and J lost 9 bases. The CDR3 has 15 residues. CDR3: CASSLWTSGWPRQYF. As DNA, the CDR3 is TGTGCCAGCAGTTTGTGGACTAGCGGTTGGCCTCGGCAGTACTTC.

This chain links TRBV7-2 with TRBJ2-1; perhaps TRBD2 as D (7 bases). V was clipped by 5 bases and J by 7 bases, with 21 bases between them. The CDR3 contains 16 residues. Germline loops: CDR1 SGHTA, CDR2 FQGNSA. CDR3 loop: CASSPGRGGGANEQFF. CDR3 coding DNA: TGTGCCAGCAGCCCCGGCCGGGGAGGGGGGGCGAATGAGCAGTTCTTC.

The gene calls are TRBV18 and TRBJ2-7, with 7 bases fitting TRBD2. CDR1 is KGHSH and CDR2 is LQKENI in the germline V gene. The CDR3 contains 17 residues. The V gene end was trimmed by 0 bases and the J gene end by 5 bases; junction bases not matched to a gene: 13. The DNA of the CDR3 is TGTGCCAGCTCACCACCGTATGGCGGGAGTCGATCCGACGAGCAGTACTTC. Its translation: CASSPPYGGSRSDEQYF.

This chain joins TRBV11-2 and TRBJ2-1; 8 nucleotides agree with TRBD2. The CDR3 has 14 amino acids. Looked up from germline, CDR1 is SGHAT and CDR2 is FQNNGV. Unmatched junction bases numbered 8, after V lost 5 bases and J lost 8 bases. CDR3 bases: TGTGCCAGCAGCCTTCGGGGGGGAGTCTATGAGCAGTTCTTC. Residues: CASSLRGGVYEQFF. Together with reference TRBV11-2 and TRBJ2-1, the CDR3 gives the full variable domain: EAGVAQSPRYKIIEKRQSVAFWCNPISGHATLYWYQQILGQGPKLLIQFQNNGVVDDSQLPKDRFSAERLKGVDSTLKIQPAKLEDSAVYLCASSLRGGVYEQFFGPGTRLTVL.

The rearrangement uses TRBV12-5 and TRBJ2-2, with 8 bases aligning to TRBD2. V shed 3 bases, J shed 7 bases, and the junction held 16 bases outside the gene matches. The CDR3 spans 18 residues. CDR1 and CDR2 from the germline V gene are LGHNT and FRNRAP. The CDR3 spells CASGFRPLAGGKGGELFF. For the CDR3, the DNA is TGTGCTAGTGGTTTCCGCCCCCTGGCGGGAGGCAAGGGCGGGGAGCTGTTTTTT.

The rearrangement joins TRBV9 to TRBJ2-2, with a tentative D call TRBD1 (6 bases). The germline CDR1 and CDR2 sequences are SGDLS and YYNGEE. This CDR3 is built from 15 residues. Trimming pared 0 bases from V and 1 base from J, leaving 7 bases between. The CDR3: CASSVGGQNTGELFF. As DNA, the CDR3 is TGTGCCAGCAGCGTAGGGGGACAGAACACCGGGGAGCTGTTTTTT.

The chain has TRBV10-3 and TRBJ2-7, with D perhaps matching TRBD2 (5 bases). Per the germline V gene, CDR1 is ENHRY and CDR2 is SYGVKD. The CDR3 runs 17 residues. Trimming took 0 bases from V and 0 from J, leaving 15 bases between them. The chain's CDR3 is CAISESGRDKGSYEQYF. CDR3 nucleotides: TGTGCCATCAGTGAGTCAGGGAGAGACAAGGGCTCCTACGAGCAGTACTTC.

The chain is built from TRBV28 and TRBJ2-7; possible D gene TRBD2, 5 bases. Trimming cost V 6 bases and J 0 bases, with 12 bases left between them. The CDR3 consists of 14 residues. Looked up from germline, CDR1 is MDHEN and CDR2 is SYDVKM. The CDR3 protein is CASRGLQSSYEQYV. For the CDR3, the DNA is TGTGCCAGCAGAGGACTCCAAAGCTCCTACGAGCAGTACGTC.

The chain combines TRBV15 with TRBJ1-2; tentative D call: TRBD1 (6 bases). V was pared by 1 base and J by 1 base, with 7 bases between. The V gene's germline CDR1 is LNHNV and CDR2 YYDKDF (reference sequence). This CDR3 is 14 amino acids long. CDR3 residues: CATSRVGGNYGYTF. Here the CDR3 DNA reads TGTGCCACCAGCAGAGTAGGGGGTAACTATGGCTACACCTTC. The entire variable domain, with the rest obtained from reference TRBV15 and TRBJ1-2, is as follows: DAMVIQNPRYQVTQFGKPVTLSCSQTLNHNVMYWYQQKSSQAPKLLFHYYDKDFNNEADTPDNFQSRRPNTSFCFLDIRSPGLGDTAMYLCATSRVGGNYGYTFGSGTRLTVV.

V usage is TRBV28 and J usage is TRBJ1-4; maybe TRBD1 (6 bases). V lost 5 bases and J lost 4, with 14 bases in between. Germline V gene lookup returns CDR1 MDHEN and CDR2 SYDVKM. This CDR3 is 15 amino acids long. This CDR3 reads CASSVPGQLNEKLFF. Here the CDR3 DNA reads TGTGCCAGCAGTGTCCCCGGACAGCTTAATGAAAAACTGTTTTTT. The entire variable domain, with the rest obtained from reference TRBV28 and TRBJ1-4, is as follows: DVKVTQSSRYLVKRTGEKVFLECVQDMDHENMFWYRQDPGLGLRLIYFSYDVKMKEKGDIPEGYSVSREKKERFSLILESASTNQTSMYLCASSVPGQLNEKLFFGSGTQLSVL.

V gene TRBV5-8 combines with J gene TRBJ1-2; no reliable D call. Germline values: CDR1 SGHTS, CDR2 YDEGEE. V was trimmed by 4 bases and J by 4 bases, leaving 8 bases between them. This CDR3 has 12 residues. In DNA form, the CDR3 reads TGTGCCAGCAGCGGGCAGCTCTATGGCTACACCTTC. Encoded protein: CASSGQLYGYTF.

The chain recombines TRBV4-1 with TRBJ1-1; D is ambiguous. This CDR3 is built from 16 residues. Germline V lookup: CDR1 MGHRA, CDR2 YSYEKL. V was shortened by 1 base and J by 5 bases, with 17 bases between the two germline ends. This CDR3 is CASSQGTLGVVTEAFF. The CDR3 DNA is TGCGCCAGCAGCCAAGGTACATTGGGTGTAGTGACTGAAGCTTTCTTT.

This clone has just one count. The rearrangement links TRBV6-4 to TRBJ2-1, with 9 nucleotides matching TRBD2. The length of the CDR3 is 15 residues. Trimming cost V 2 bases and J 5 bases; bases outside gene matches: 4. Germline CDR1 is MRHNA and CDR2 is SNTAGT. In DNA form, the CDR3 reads TGTGCCAGCAGTGACGAGGCTAGCGGGAACAATGAGCAGTTCTTC. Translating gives CASSDEASGNNEQFF.

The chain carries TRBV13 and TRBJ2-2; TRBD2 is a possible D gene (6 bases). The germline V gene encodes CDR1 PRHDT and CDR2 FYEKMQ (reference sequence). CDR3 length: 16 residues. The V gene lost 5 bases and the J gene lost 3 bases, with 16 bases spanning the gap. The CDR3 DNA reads TGTGCCAGCAGCCCTTGGGACTCCGGATACACCGGGGAGCTGTTTTTT. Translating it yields CASSPWDSGYTGELFF.

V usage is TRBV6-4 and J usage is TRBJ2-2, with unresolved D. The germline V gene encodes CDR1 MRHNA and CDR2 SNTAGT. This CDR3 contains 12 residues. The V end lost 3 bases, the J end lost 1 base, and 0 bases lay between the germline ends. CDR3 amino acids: CASSENTGELFF. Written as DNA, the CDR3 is TGTGCCAGCAGTGAGAACACCGGGGAGCTGTTTTTT.